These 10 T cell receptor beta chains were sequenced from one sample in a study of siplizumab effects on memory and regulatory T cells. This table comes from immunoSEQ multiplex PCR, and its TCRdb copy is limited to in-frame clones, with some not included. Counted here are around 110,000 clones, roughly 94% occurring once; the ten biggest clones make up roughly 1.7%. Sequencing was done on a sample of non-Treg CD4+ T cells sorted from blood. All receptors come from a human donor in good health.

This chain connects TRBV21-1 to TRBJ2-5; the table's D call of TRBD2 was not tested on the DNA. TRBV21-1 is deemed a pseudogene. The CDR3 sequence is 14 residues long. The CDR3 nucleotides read TGTGCCAGCAGCAAATTTGGAGAACAAGAGACCCAGTACTTC. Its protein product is CASSKFGEQETQYF.

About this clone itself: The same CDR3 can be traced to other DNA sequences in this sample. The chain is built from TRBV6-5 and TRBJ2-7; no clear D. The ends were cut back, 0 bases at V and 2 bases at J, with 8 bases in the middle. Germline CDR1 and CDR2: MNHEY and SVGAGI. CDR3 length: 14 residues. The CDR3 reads CASSYSRATYEQYF. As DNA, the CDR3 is TGTGCCAGCAGTTACTCCCGGGCGACCTACGAGCAGTACTTC.

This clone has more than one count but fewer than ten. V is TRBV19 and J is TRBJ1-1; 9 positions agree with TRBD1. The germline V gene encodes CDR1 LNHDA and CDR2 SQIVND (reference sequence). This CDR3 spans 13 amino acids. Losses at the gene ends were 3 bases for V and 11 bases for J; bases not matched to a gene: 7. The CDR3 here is CASSIPGTGLAFF. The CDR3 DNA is TGTGCCAGTAGTATCCCCGGGACAGGGTTGGCTTTCTTT.

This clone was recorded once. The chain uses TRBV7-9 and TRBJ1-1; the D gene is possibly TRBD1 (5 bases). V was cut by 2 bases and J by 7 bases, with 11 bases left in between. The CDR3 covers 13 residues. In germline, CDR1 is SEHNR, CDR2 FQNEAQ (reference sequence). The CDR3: CASSLYGAVEAFF. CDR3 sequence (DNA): TGTGCCAGCAGCTTATACGGGGCAGTTGAAGCTTTCTTT.

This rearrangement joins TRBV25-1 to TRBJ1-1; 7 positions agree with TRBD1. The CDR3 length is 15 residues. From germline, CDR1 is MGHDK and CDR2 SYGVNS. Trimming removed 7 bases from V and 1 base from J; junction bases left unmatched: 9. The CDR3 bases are TGTGCCAGCACTCTAGGGACAGTCGGGAACACTGAAGCTTTCTTT. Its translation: CASTLGTVGNTEAFF.

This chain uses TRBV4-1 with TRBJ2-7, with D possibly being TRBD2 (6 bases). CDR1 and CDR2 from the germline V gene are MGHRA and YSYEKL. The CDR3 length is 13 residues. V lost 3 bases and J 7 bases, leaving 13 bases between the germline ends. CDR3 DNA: TGCGCCAGCAGCCACCCGGGGGTAGGGGAGCAGTACTTC. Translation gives CASSHPGVGEQYF.

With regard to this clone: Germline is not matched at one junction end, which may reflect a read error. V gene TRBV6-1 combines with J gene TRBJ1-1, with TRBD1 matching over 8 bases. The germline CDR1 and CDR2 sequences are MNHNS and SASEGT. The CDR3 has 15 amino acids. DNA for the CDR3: TGTGCCAACAGTGAAAGTGGACAGGGAGCCGATGAAGCTTTCTTT. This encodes CANSESGQGADEAFF.

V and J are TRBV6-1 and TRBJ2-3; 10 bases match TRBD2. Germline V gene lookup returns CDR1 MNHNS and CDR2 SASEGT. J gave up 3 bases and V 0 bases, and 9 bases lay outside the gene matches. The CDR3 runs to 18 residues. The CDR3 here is CASSEALRASGSTDTQYF. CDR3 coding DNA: TGTGCCAGCAGTGAAGCGCTTCGGGCTAGCGGGAGTACAGATACGCAGTATTTT.

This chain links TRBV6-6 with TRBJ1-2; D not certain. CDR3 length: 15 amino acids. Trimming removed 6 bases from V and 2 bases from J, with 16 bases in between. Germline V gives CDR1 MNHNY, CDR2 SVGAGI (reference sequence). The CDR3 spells CASRRTARGNYGYTF. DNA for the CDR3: TGTGCCAGCAGAAGAACGGCGCGGGGAAACTATGGCTACACCTTC.

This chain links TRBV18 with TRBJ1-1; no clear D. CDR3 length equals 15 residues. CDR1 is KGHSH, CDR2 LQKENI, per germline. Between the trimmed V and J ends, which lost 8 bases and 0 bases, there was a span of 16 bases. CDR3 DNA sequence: TGTGCCAGCGGGCCCCAATGGGGTATGAACACTGAAGCTTTCTTT. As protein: CASGPQWGMNTEAFF.